This TCR beta chain was recorded in a study of T cell responses to AZD1222 COVID-19 vaccine. Study findings and constraints: Unmutated variant regions are reportedly targeted by nearly half of spike-specific TCRs. Females outnumbered males among donors, who were mostly white British; clonal diversity was possibly underestimated. Increases in Spike-specific TCR breadth and depth were seen after two AZD1222 doses.

Germline trimming cut 4 bases from V and 8 bases from J; bases unmatched to any gene: 10. The CDR3 runs to 16 residues. The data were produced by immunoSEQ multiplex PCR, yet TCRdb's version contains in-frame clones alone and is incomplete. The data show some 60,000 clones, about 88% seen once. Note on this clone: Antigen: not known.

The receptor was isolated from an adult who received the AZD1222 COVID-19 vaccine. The rearrangement links TRBV23-1 to TRBJ1-6; the match to TRBD1 covers 8 bases. TRBV23-1 counts as an open reading frame of uncertain function. Sequences were derived from peripheral blood, sampled 28 days after the second AZD1222 dose. Written as DNA, the CDR3 is TGCGCCAGCAGTCTACTACCGGGACAGGTTCATTCACCCCTCCACTTT. Its protein product is CASSLLPGQVHSPLHF.